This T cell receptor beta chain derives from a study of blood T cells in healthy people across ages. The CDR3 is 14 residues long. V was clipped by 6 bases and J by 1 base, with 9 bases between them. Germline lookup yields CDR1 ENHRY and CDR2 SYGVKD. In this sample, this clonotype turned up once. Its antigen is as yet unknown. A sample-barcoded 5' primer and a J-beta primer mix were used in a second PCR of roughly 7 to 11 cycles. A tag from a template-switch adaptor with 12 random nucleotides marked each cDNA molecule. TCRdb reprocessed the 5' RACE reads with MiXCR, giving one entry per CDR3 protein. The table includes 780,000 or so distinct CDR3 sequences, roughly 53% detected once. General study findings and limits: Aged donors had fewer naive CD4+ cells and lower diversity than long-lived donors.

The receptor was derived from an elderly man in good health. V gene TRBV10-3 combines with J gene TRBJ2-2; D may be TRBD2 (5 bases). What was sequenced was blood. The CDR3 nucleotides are TGTGCCATCAGCGAGGGTGTGAACACCGGGGAGCTGTTTTTT. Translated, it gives CAISEGVNTGELFF.